The 18 T cell receptor beta chains presented below share a single source sample, sequenced in a study of blood T cell repertoires in COVID-19. The assay was immunoSEQ multiplex PCR, and TCRdb's table has in-frame clones only and misses some. The sample contains 130,000 to 150,000 clones, over 80% of which appear only once. The sample comprised peripheral blood. Every receptor here comes from a middle-aged woman with active or convalescent COVID-19.

This chain uses TRBV12-3 or TRBV12-4 with TRBJ2-4; a weak D match, TRBD2 (5 bases). The CDR3 extends over 13 amino acids. V was pared by 5 bases and J by 6 bases, with 11 bases between. CDR3 in amino acids: CASSLGRGNIQYF. In DNA form, the CDR3 reads TGTGCCAGCAGTCTCGGACGGGGAAACATTCAGTACTTC.

The rearrangement joins TRBV6-2 or TRBV6-3 to TRBJ2-3, with TRBD2 as a possible D gene (5 bases). V was cut by 0 bases and J by 3 bases, with 7 bases left in between. This CDR3 spans 14 amino acids. Looked up from germline, CDR1 is MNHEY and CDR2 is SVGEGT. The CDR3 spells CASSYSSGTDTQYF. In DNA form, the CDR3 reads TGTGCCAGCAGTTACTCGTCGGGGACAGATACGCAGTATTTT.

V gene TRBV18 combines with J gene TRBJ1-5; D remains ambiguous. CDR1 is KGHSH and CDR2 is LQKENI in the germline V gene. The CDR3 covers 13 residues. Trimming removed 2 bases at V and 7 bases at J, with 9 bases between. This CDR3 is CASSPEGSQPQHF. For the CDR3, the DNA is TGTGCCAGCTCACCAGAAGGTAGCCAGCCCCAGCATTTT.

The rearrangement links TRBV5-4 to TRBJ2-1, with 8 bases that match TRBD2. Germline CDR1 SGHNT, CDR2 YYREEE (reference sequence). The V and J ends lost 9 bases and 4 bases, in that order; junction bases with no gene match: 9. The CDR3 runs 14 residues. CDR3: CATEIQRGYNEQFF. The CDR3 bases are TGTGCCACCGAGATCCAGCGGGGGTACAATGAGCAGTTCTTC.

This chain's CDR3 is CASRTGQLSEKLFF. The DNA of the CDR3 is TGTGCCAGTAGGACGGGACAGCTCAGTGAAAAACTGTTTTTT. V usage is TRBV19 and J usage is TRBJ1-4; 7 bases align to TRBD1. Per germline, CDR1 LNHDA and CDR2 SQIVND (reference sequence). The CDR3 covers 14 residues. V shed 6 bases and J 7 bases; nucleotides not matched to a gene: 8.

The V call is TRBV19, the J call TRBJ1-1; possible D gene TRBD1, 6 bases. With 7 bases removed from V and 4 bases from J, the gap between germline ends came to 16 bases. Germline V lookup: CDR1 LNHDA, CDR2 SQIVND (reference sequence). This CDR3 has 14 amino acids. CDR3 sequence reads: CASTADRGGTEAFF. For the CDR3, the DNA is TGTGCCAGTACCGCGGACAGAGGAGGCACTGAAGCTTTCTTT.

The J gene is TRBJ1-2, the V gene TRBV18; 11 bases match TRBD1. This CDR3 is built from 14 residues. Germline V gene data show CDR1 as KGHSH and CDR2 as LQKENI. J was trimmed by 7 bases and V by 3 bases; bases with no gene match: 4. The CDR3 loop reads CASSPDRGQGGYTF. The CDR3 nucleotides are TGTGCCAGCTCACCGGACAGGGGGCAAGGTGGCTACACCTTC.

The CDR3 spells CASTSDRVNSEAFF. The DNA for the CDR3 is TGTGCCAGCACCTCGGACAGGGTGAATTCTGAAGCTTTCTTT. This sequence joins TRBV2 and TRBJ1-1, with 8 nucleotides matching TRBD1. Germline values: CDR1 SNHLY, CDR2 FYNNEI. There are 14 residues in the CDR3. With 7 bases clipped from V and 6 bases from J, the junction kept 10 bases outside the gene matches.

V usage is TRBV6-2 or TRBV6-3 and J usage is TRBJ2-4, with D maybe TRBD2 (5 bases). The V end was cut by 4 bases, the J end by 1 base, with 11 bases between. The CDR3 extends over 15 amino acids. The germline V gene has CDR1 MNHEY and CDR2 SVGEGT. In DNA, the CDR3 is TGTGCCAGCAGTTCCAGAGGGATCGCCAAAAACATTCAGTACTTC. Its protein is CASSSRGIAKNIQYF.

The V and J genes are TRBV13 and TRBJ2-5; 10 positions match TRBD2. Trimming at V came to 5 bases and at J to 6 bases, leaving 9 bases not matched to a gene. Looked up from germline, CDR1 is PRHDT and CDR2 is FYEKMQ (reference sequence). The CDR3 runs to 15 residues. The CDR3 protein is CASSGERGGSKTQYF. The CDR3 nucleotides read TGTGCCAGCAGCGGGGAGCGGGGGGGCTCAAAGACCCAGTACTTC.

The chain employs TRBV2 and TRBJ1-3, with D possibly being TRBD1 (5 bases). There are 14 residues in the CDR3. V was trimmed by 7 bases and J by 0 bases, leaving 10 bases between them. Germline V gene lookup returns CDR1 SNHLY and CDR2 FYNNEI. The CDR3 loop reads CASKGQVSGNTIYF. In DNA form, the CDR3 reads TGTGCCAGCAAAGGACAAGTCTCTGGAAACACCATATATTTT.

The V and J genes are TRBV15 and TRBJ1-1, with D possibly matching TRBD1 (6 bases). The CDR3 is 17 residues long. The V gene lost 5 bases and the J gene lost 0 bases, with 19 bases spanning the gap. Germline CDR1 LNHNV, CDR2 YYDKDF (reference sequence). The CDR3 nucleotides are TGTGCCACCAGCGTACCGGGACAATTGAGCATGAACACTGAAGCTTTCTTT. Translated, it gives CATSVPGQLSMNTEAFF.

CDR3 bases: TGTGCCAGCAGTTTCGCCGGGACAGATGGCTACACCTTC. This gives the protein CASSFAGTDGYTF. The genes are TRBV27 and TRBJ1-2; 7 bases agree with TRBD1. The trim removed 3 bases at V and 6 bases at J, leaving 4 bases unmatched. The germline CDR1 and CDR2 sequences are MNHEY and SMNVEV (reference sequence). The CDR3 runs 13 residues.

In nucleotides, the CDR3 is TGCGCCAGCAGACGATGGGGACAGGGGATTGGCTACACCTTC. Translated, it gives CASRRWGQGIGYTF. The chain uses TRBV5-1 and TRBJ1-2; TRBD1 agrees at 10 bases. V lost 5 bases to trimming and J lost 7 bases; unmatched junction nucleotides: 8. Germline V lookup: CDR1 SGHRS, CDR2 YFSETQ. The CDR3 loop spans 14 amino acids.

The chain links TRBV12-3 or TRBV12-4 to TRBJ2-2; weak D call: TRBD2 (5 bases). CDR3 length: 11 residues. The V and J ends lost 7 bases and 7 bases respectively, with 7 bases between them. The CDR3 DNA reads TGTGCCAGCAACCGGGGCGGGGAGCTGTTTTTT. Translated, it gives CASNRGGELFF.

Comment on this clone: The same CDR3 is also encoded by other DNA sequences in this sample. The genes are TRBV5-1 and TRBJ1-1; a weak D match, TRBD1 (5 bases). The CDR3 has 14 residues. V dropped 3 bases and J dropped 2 bases, with 11 bases sitting between them. The germline CDR1 and CDR2 sequences are SGHRS and YFSETQ. DNA of the CDR3: TGCGCCAGCAGCTGGGGCAGGAGAAACACTGAAGCTTTCTTT. Translating it yields CASSWGRRNTEAFF.

The chain is built from TRBV27 and TRBJ1-1; D is unresolved. CDR1 and CDR2 from the germline V gene are MNHEY and SMNVEV (reference sequence). The V end lost 2 bases, the J end lost 1 base, and 8 bases lay between the germline ends. There are 14 residues in the CDR3. The CDR3 sequence is CASSLGQRNTEAFF. In DNA form, the CDR3 reads TGTGCCAGCAGTTTAGGGCAGAGGAACACTGAAGCTTTCTTT.

The rearrangement links TRBV5-4 to TRBJ2-2, with 7 positions matching TRBD1. CDR1 and CDR2 (germline): SGHNT, YYREEE (reference sequence). The junction had 7 bases not matched to a gene; V was cut back by 2 bases and J by 3 bases. This CDR3 is 16 amino acids long. The DNA for the CDR3 is TGTGCCAGCAGCTTAGAGAAGGGGGCGGACACCGGGGAGCTGTTTTTT. It encodes CASSLEKGADTGELFF.